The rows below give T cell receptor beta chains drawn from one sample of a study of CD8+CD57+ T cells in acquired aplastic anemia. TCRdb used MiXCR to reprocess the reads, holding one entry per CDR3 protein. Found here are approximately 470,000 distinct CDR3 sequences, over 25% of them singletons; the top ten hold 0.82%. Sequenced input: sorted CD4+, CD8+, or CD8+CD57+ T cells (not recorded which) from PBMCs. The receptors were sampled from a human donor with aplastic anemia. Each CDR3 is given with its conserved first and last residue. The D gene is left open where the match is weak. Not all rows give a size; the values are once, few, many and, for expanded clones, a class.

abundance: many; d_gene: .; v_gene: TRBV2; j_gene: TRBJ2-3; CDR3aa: CASGRLADTTDTQYF; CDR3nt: TGTGCCAGCGGAAGATTAGCGGACACAACAGATACGCAGTATTTT
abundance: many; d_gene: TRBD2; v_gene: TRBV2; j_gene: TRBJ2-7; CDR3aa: CASYSGAGGYEQYF; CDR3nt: TGTGCCAGCTATAGCGGGGCAGGTGGCTACGAGCAGTACTTC
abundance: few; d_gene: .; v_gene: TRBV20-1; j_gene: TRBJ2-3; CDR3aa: CSAREGRKGPSGTQYF; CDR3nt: TGCAGTGCTAGAGAAGGCCGGAAGGGGCCTTCGGGTACGCAGTATTTT
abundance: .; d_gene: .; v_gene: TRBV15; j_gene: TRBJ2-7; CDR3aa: CATSSEVNSYEQYF; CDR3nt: TGTGCCACCAGCAGTGAAGTCAATTCCTACGAGCAGTACTTC
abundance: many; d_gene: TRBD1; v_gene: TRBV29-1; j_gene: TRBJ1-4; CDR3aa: CSVVEQQGGEKLFF; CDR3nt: TGCAGCGTTGTGGAGCAACAGGGGGGTGAAAAACTGTTTTTT
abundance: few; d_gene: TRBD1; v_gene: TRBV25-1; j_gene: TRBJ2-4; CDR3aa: CASSPRQGQNIQYF; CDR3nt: TGTGCCAGCAGTCCCAGACAGGGCCAAAACATTCAGTACTTC
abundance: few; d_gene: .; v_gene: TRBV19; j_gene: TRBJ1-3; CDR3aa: CASSIGGKLSGDTIYF; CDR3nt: TGTGCCAGTAGTATCGGGGGGAAGCTCTCTGGAGACACCATATATTTT
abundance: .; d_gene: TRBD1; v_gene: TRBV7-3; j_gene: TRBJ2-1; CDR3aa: CASSLGQGASSNEQFF; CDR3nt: TGTGCCAGCAGCTTAGGGCAGGGGGCGAGTTCCAATGAGCAGTTCTTC
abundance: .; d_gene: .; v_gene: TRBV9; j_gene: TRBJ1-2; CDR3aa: CASSVGGELSYGYTF; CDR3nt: TGTGCCAGCAGCGTAGGAGGGGAGCTTAGCTATGGCTACACCTTC
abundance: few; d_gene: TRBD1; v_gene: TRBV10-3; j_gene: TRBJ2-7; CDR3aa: CATKGQGAPYEQYF; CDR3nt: TGTGCCACTAAGGGACAGGGGGCCCCCTACGAGCAGTACTTC
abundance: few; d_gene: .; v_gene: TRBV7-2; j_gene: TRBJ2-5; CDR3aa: CASGHGGYETQYF; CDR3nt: TGTGCCAGCGGACACGGGGGTTACGAGACCCAGTACTTC
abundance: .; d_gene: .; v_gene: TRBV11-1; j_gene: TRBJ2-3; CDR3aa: CASSAAPSSTDTQYF; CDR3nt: TGTGCCAGCTCCGCTGCGCCATCTAGCACAGATACGCAGTATTTT
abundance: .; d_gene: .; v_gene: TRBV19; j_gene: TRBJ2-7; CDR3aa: CASSTTGRYEQYF; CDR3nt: TGTGCCAGTAGTACAACAGGGCGCTACGAGCAGTACTTC
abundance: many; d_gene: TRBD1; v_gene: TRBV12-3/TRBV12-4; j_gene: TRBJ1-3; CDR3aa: CASSRTQGQGIYF; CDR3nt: TGTGCCAGCAGTCGGACTCAGGGACAGGGCATATATTTT
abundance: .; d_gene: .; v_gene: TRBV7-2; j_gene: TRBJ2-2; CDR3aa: CASSLGGGNTGELFF; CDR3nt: TGTGCCAGCAGCCTAGGAGGGGGCAACACCGGGGAGCTGTTTTTT
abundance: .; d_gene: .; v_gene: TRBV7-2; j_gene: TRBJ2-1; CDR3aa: CASSRAGSEQFF; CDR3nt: TGTGCCAGCAGCCGTGCAGGGTCCGAGCAGTTCTTC
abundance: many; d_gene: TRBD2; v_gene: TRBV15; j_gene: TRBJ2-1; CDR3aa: CATSRGTSGGDEQFF; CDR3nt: TGTGCCACCAGCAGGGGGACTAGCGGGGGGGATGAGCAGTTCTTC